This is a list of T cell receptor beta chains from one sample in a study of T cell responses to AZD1222 COVID-19 vaccine. Libraries were prepared by immunoSEQ multiplex PCR; TCRdb keeps only in-frame clonotypes and omits some of them. Altogether about 130,000 clones are present, roughly 90% being singletons, with the ten largest covering roughly 0.98%. The sample consisted of peripheral blood, taken 28 days after the second AZD1222 dose. These receptors originate from an adult who received the AZD1222 COVID-19 vaccine. Both conserved end residues are trimmed from each CDR3. The order of the fields is J gene, V gene, CDR3 protein.

>TRBJ1-4|TRBV27
ASSLQGQEELF
>TRBJ2-5|TRBV11-2
ASSLRQLQDAQY
>TRBJ1-5|TRBV30
AWSITWDQPQH
>TRBJ1-4|TRBV28
ASSLSLNEKLF
>TRBJ1-2|TRBV7-2
ASSLVVNYGYT
>TRBJ2-1|TRBV10-3
AISELGTNYNEQF
>TRBJ2-2|TRBV15
ATSRDIDSREPGELF
>TRBJ1-2|TRBV18
ASSPSGQGNYGYT
>TRBJ2-7|TRBV6-5
ASSSPPRGYEQY
>TRBJ2-7|TRBV10-2
ASSEEVAYEQY
>TRBJ1-2|TRBV29-1
SVGVGTGDYGYT
>TRBJ2-2|TRBV5-1
ASSLALGGTGELF
>TRBJ2-5|TRBV7-8
ASSSGTVRKAQY
>TRBJ1-1|TRBV12-3/TRBV12-4
ASSYGANTEAF
>TRBJ1-2|TRBV7-9
ASSFGWVGGYT
>TRBJ1-1|TRBV6-5
ASSFTVMNTEAF
>TRBJ1-4|TRBV24-1
ATSDHRDSGEKLF
>TRBJ1-1|TRBV3-1/TRBV3-2
ASSPGPGGAEAF
>TRBJ2-2|TRBV6-2/TRBV6-3
ASSYSPTSGVTGELF
>TRBJ2-1|TRBV19
ASKSGTLNNEQF
>TRBJ1-5|TRBV10-3
AISPSGDQPQH
>TRBJ1-1|TRBV27
ASSLGPNTEAF
>TRBJ2-2|TRBV7-3
ASSSPLAGVRGELF
>TRBJ2-7|TRBV28
ASRTSYEQY
>TRBJ2-7|TRBV3-1/TRBV3-2
ASSLAGPVLEQY
>TRBJ2-1|TRBV9
ASSELSQLADNEQF
>TRBJ1-1|TRBV7-9
ASSLVYKNTEAF
>TRBJ2-3|TRBV5-4
ASSSGLRAHTDTQY
>TRBJ2-7|TRBV7-9
ASSFSYEQY
>TRBJ2-3|TRBV10-3
AINQGLAGADTQY
>TRBJ1-3|TRBV14
ASSPINENTIY
>TRBJ1-1|TRBV6-4
ASSDRGGNTEAF
>TRBJ2-1|TRBV19
ASRGLADSNEQF
>TRBJ1-6|TRBV2
AITDRGRNSPLH
>TRBJ2-3|TRBV3-1/TRBV3-2
ASSLLGGRASDTQY